Following are 20 T cell receptor beta chains from one sample sequenced in a study of blood T cell repertoires in COVID-19. Sequenced by immunoSEQ multiplex PCR; TCRdb stores in-frame clones only, minus some. The sample yields 450,000 or so clones, over 85% seen once. Sequencing was done on a sample of peripheral blood. These receptors were taken from a man aged 18 to 35 with COVID-19, enrolled during active disease.

This chain joins TRBV2 and TRBJ2-2, with D possibly TRBD2 on 6 matching bases. Trimming shortened V by 4 bases and J by 7 bases, and 19 bases separated the two germline ends. The CDR3 has 16 residues. Germline CDR1 and CDR2: SNHLY and FYNNEI. The CDR3 is CASSAELAGSGGELFF. The CDR3 nucleotides read TGTGCCAGCAGTGCGGAACTAGCTGGTTCGGGCGGGGAGCTGTTTTTT.

This chain joins TRBV3-1 (or the pseudogene TRBV3-2) and TRBJ1-1; unclear D gene. The CDR3 loop spans 14 amino acids. Germline lookup yields CDR1 LGHDT and CDR2 YNNKEL (reference sequence). V was cut by 1 base and J by 3 bases, with 9 bases left in between. The CDR3 protein is CASSQVMGDTEAFF. In DNA, the CDR3 is TGTGCCAGCAGCCAAGTCATGGGCGACACTGAAGCTTTCTTT.

This clone has a single count. The chain links TRBV5-5 to TRBJ1-3; D is unresolved. With 2 bases removed from V and 0 bases from J, the gap between germline ends came to 9 bases. The germline gives CDR1 SGHKS, CDR2 YYEKEE (reference sequence). CDR3 size: 15 residues. The CDR3 is CASSFLYSSGNTIYF. CDR3 sequence (DNA): TGTGCCAGCAGCTTTCTGTACAGCTCTGGAAACACCATATATTTT.

DNA of the CDR3: TGCAGCGTTGGGGGACAGTATAGCAATCAGCCCCAGCATTTT. Protein sequence: CSVGGQYSNQPQHF. The rearrangement joins TRBV29-1 to TRBJ1-5; TRBD1 agrees at 7 bases. The CDR3 consists of 14 residues. Germline CDR1 reads SQVTM; CDR2 reads ANQGSEA. V shed 4 bases, J shed 0 bases, and the junction held 3 bases outside the gene matches.

The chain joins TRBV5-1 to TRBJ1-2; unclear D gene. There are 12 residues in the CDR3. Germline loops: CDR1 SGHRS, CDR2 YFSETQ. V shed 4 bases and J shed 3 bases, with 7 bases lying between them. The CDR3 DNA reads TGCGCCAGCAGCCGGGATTACTATGGCTACACCTTC. Amino acids: CASSRDYYGYTF.

This rearrangement joins TRBV7-8 to TRBJ2-5; D possibly corresponds to TRBD2 (7 bases). The V gene's germline CDR1 is SGHVS and CDR2 FQNEAQ. The CDR3 is 16 amino acids. The ends were cut back, 3 bases at V and 5 bases at J, with 19 bases in the middle. As DNA, the CDR3 is TGTGCCAGCAGCTTTAGCCGGGGGGCTCAGTGGGAGACCCAGTACTTC. Translating gives CASSFSRGAQWETQYF.

This sequence joins TRBV6-5 and TRBJ2-5, with a tentative D call TRBD1 (6 bases). Germline V gene lookup returns CDR1 MNHEY and CDR2 SVGAGI. The CDR3 is made up of 12 amino acids. Trimming removed 2 bases from V and 5 bases from J, with 6 bases in between. The CDR3 DNA reads as TGTGCCAGCAGTTACACAGGGGAGACCCAGTACTTC. Residues: CASSYTGETQYF.

The rearrangement uses TRBV7-9 and TRBJ2-7; perhaps TRBD1 as D (6 bases). CDR3 length equals 15 residues. Trimming removed 1 base from V and 3 bases from J, with 13 bases in between. The germline gives CDR1 SEHNR, CDR2 FQNEAQ (reference sequence). The CDR3 DNA is TGTGCCAGCAGCTTAGGCGGACAGTCGGGCTACGAGCAGTACTTC. Translating it yields CASSLGGQSGYEQYF.

There are a few counts of this clone. The chain carries TRBV5-1 and TRBJ1-1; D is unresolved. V was cut by 4 bases and J by 2 bases, with 12 bases left in between. The CDR3 totals 14 residues. CDR1 is SGHRS, CDR2 YFSETQ, per germline. Written as DNA, the CDR3 is TGCGCCAGCAGCCTACGACTGAGCAACACTGAAGCTTTCTTT. Amino acid sequence: CASSLRLSNTEAFF.

This chain joins TRBV24-1 and TRBJ2-1; no firm D call. With 3 bases removed from V and 5 bases from J, the gap between germline ends came to 10 bases. The CDR3 is 14 residues long. Germline-derived CDR1 and CDR2 are KGHDR and SFDVKD. The DNA of the CDR3 is TGTGCCACCAGTGATGTTAACAGAGACAATGAGCAGTTCTTC. This codes for CATSDVNRDNEQFF.

The chain employs TRBV7-9 and TRBJ2-5; TRBD2 aligns across 12 bases. The ends lost 4 bases at V and 4 bases at J; junction bases unmatched: 4. The CDR3 has 15 residues. CDR1 SEHNR and CDR2 FQNEAQ come from the germline V gene (reference sequence). The CDR3 protein is CASSSPGLAGETQYF. CDR3 DNA: TGTGCCAGCAGCTCCCCGGGACTAGCGGGAGAGACCCAGTACTTC.

V gene TRBV19 combines with J gene TRBJ1-1; D might be TRBD1 (5 bases). V lost 5 bases and J lost 4, with 11 bases in between. Germline values: CDR1 LNHDA, CDR2 SQIVND (reference sequence). This CDR3 spans 13 amino acids. This CDR3 is CASSATQGTEAFF. For the CDR3, the DNA is TGTGCCAGTAGTGCCACGCAGGGCACTGAAGCTTTCTTT.

The chain combines TRBV5-8 with TRBJ2-7; weak D call: TRBD1 (6 bases). Between the trimmed V and J ends, which lost 3 bases and 7 bases, there was a span of 14 bases. The CDR3 runs 13 residues. CDR1 is SGHTS, CDR2 YDEGEE, per germline. The CDR3, as DNA: TGTGCCAGCAGCTATCCCCAGGGGCGGGAGCAGTACTTC. Its translation is CASSYPQGREQYF.

This rearrangement joins TRBV19 to TRBJ2-7; TRBD1 might be the D (6 bases). Germline V gene sequence: CDR1 LNHDA, CDR2 SQIVND (reference sequence). Trimming removed 5 bases from V and 4 bases from J, with 15 bases in between. CDR3 length equals 14 residues. CDR3: CASSATGTTYEQYF. CDR3 coding DNA: TGTGCCAGTAGTGCAACCGGGACAACTTACGAGCAGTACTTC.

The sample holds one count of this clone. Mismatch with germline at one junction end may stem from a read error. V is TRBV13 and J is TRBJ1-1; 7 positions match TRBD1. Germline values: CDR1 PRHDT, CDR2 FYEKMQ (reference sequence). The CDR3 loop spans 14 amino acids. CDR3 coding DNA: TGTGCCAGCAGCTCGACAGGGTTGAACTCTGAAGCTTTCTTT. As protein: CASSSTGLNSEAFF.

J is TRBJ2-5 and V is TRBV5-1; perhaps TRBD2 as D (5 bases). There are 15 residues in the CDR3. Germline loops: CDR1 SGHRS, CDR2 YFSETQ. V was cut by 7 bases and J by 4 bases, with 20 bases left in between. CDR3 sequence: CASSDSQSSRETQYF. The CDR3 DNA sequence: TGCGCCAGCTCGGACTCGCAGAGTTCTAGAGAGACCCAGTACTTC.

The chain is built from TRBV5-1 and TRBJ2-3, with 10 bases fitting TRBD2. This CDR3 is built from 17 residues. Per germline, CDR1 SGHRS and CDR2 YFSETQ. The J segment lost 6 bases and the V segment lost 0 bases, leaving 10 bases of the junction unmatched. In DNA, the CDR3 is TGCGCCAGCAGCTTGGGACGTCGTAGCGGGAGGACGGATACGCAGTATTTT. The encoded protein is CASSLGRRSGRTDTQYF.

This chain joins TRBV11-3 and TRBJ2-1; 8 positions match TRBD1. V trimming: 6 bases; J trimming: 8 bases; junction bases outside the gene matches: 9. Per germline, CDR1 SGHNT and CDR2 YENEEA. CDR3 length equals 14 residues. CDR3 protein: CASSYGQGWDEQFF. The CDR3 DNA reads as TGTGCCAGCAGTTACGGACAGGGCTGGGATGAGCAGTTCTTC.

This clone was seen just once. The CDR3 DNA reads as TGTGCCAGCAGTGATTACGCAGCTAACTATGGCTACACCTTC. Protein sequence: CASSDYAANYGYTF. V gene TRBV6-1 combines with J gene TRBJ1-2; no reliable D call. V lost 3 bases and J 0 bases, leaving 8 bases between the germline ends. Germline CDR1 is MNHNS and CDR2 is SASEGT. The CDR3 length is 14 residues.

The chain uses TRBV4-1 and TRBJ2-1; 10 nucleotides line up with TRBD2. This CDR3 comprises 16 residues. Losses at the gene ends were 5 bases for V and 6 bases for J; bases not matched to a gene: 10. Germline V gives CDR1 MGHRA, CDR2 YSYEKL. CDR3 in amino acids: CASSSQSGRAGNEQFF. The CDR3 DNA follows: TGCGCCAGCAGCTCCCAAAGCGGGAGGGCCGGCAATGAGCAGTTCTTC.